This T cell receptor (beta chain) was recovered during a study of radiation and T cells in renal cell carcinoma. Sample time point: blood 4 weeks post-SBRT, at nephrectomy. Treatment described: 15 Gy SBRT to primary tumor, nephrectomy 4 weeks later. Nephrectomy followed 15 Gy stereotactic body radiation by 4 weeks. Blood was sampled at baseline, 2 weeks and 4 weeks after SBRT. Data came from immunoSEQ multiplex PCR; TCRdb stores just in-frame clones and leaves some out. The sample includes more than 120,000 clones, about 88% of them seen just once. Germline CDR1 is SQVTM and CDR2 is ANQGSEA. This CDR3 contains 13 residues. Overall study results and limits: Top tumor clonotypes rose in blood 2 weeks post-radiation, then contracted.

Remarks on this clone: No antigen is known for it. The junction does not match germline at one end; this may be a read error.

This sequence originates from a woman aged 50 to 60 with renal cell carcinoma. The source was blood, collected from a patient whose treatment included radiotherapy and nephrectomy. The chain uses TRBV29-1 and TRBJ2-7; D not certain. CDR3 nucleotides: TGCAGCGTGGAAGACTTAAGCTCCTACGAGCAGTACTTC. Translating it yields CSVEDLSSYEQYF.